One and the same sample provided the 8 T cell receptor beta chains below, sequenced in a study of T cells in Graves' hyperthyroidism and ophthalmopathy. Amplification of TCR beta CDR3 regions used RNA as the template. HTBI primers were used for first-round RT-PCR of the TCR CDR3. TCRdb reanalysed the multiplex PCR reads using MiXCR and keeps one entry per CDR3 protein. The sample comprises about 620,000 distinct CDR3 sequences, 16% of which are singletons, and around 3.9% rests with the top ten. Sequencing was performed on blood. The origin of the receptors is a woman aged 25 to 39 with Graves' hyperthyroidism.

The chain combines TRBV7-9 with TRBJ2-7, with 7 bases matching TRBD1. The CDR3 is 12 amino acids. V shed 5 bases and J 7 bases; nucleotides not matched to a gene: 5. The germline V gene has CDR1 SEHNR and CDR2 FQNEAQ (reference sequence). The CDR3 nucleotides are TGTGCCAGCAGCAAGGACAGGTTGGAGCAGTACTTC. This gives the protein CASSKDRLEQYF.

This clonotype was observed many times. This chain uses TRBV7-2 with TRBJ2-3, with TRBD1 identical over 7 bases. The CDR3 loop spans 15 amino acids. Germline lookup yields CDR1 SGHTA and CDR2 FQGNSA. V trimming: 5 bases; J trimming: 4 bases; junction bases outside the gene matches: 9. The CDR3 protein is CASSPTGILADTQYF. DNA for the CDR3: TGTGCCAGCAGCCCGACAGGGATTTTGGCAGATACGCAGTATTTT.

CDR3 nucleotide sequence: TGTGCCAGCAGCCCCCGGATGGGGGAGAGCTATGGCTACACCTTC. Protein: CASSPRMGESYGYTF. This sequence joins TRBV3-1 and TRBJ1-2; tentatively, D is TRBD1 (5 bases). With 4 bases removed from V and 4 bases from J, the gap between germline ends came to 16 bases. Per the germline V gene, CDR1 is LGHDT and CDR2 is YNNKEL (reference sequence). The CDR3 is 15 amino acids.

This clonotype was observed many times. This chain uses TRBV28 with TRBJ2-5; D perhaps matches TRBD2 (8 bases). This CDR3 is 15 amino acids long. Germline-derived CDR1 and CDR2 are MDHEN and SYDVKM. Trimming shortened V by 7 bases and J by 4 bases, and 19 bases separated the two germline ends. CDR3 bases: TGTGCCAGCAAGGGGACAGCGGGAGTGTTAGAGACCCAGTACTTC. Its translation is CASKGTAGVLETQYF.

This clonotype occurred a few times. V usage is TRBV19 and J usage is TRBJ2-5; maybe TRBD1 (5 bases). CDR1 LNHDA and CDR2 SQIVND come from the germline V gene (reference sequence). Trimming stripped 0 bases from V and 5 bases from J, with 13 bases between. The length of the CDR3 is 15 residues. CDR3 nucleotide sequence: TGTGCCAGTAGTATAGAGGGGCGAATGGCGGAGACCCAGTACTTC. Protein: CASSIEGRMAETQYF.

This clonotype was observed many times. The chain carries TRBV7-2 and TRBJ2-1, with D possibly matching TRBD1 (6 bases). This CDR3 has 16 residues. Germline V gene lookup returns CDR1 SGHTA and CDR2 FQGNSA. V lost 1 base to trimming and J lost 6 bases, with 16 bases between them. The CDR3 DNA sequence: TGTGCCAGCAGCTTAGTAGGGGCAGGGGTGGTCAATGAGCAGTTCTTC. It codes for CASSLVGAGVVNEQFF.

This clonotype has at least ten counts. This sequence joins TRBV28 and TRBJ1-1; a possible D gene is TRBD1 (5 bases). Germline V gives CDR1 MDHEN, CDR2 SYDVKM. Trimming removed 0 bases at V and 5 bases at J, with 7 bases between. The CDR3 contains 13 residues. The CDR3 nucleotides read TGTGCCAGCAGTTTATGGGCAGGGACTGAAGCTTTCTTT. Amino acid sequence: CASSLWAGTEAFF.

This clonotype has only a few counts. The V call is TRBV13, the J call TRBJ2-1; D may correspond to TRBD1 or TRBD2 (5 bases each). Per the germline V gene, CDR1 is PRHDT and CDR2 is FYEKMQ (reference sequence). This CDR3 contains 15 residues. V lost 5 bases and J lost 7, with 18 bases in between. The CDR3 loop reads CASSVISGTSNEQFF. CDR3 sequence (DNA): TGTGCCAGCAGCGTAATATCGGGGACCTCTAATGAGCAGTTCTTC.